The 30 T cell receptor beta chains below all came from one sample that was sequenced in a study of blood T cell repertoires in COVID-19. Sequencing used immunoSEQ multiplex PCR; TCRdb keeps in-frame clones, though not all of them. Here the sample spans 300,000 or so clones, about nine tenths being singletons. The specimen was peripheral blood. The receptors stem from a woman in her forties with acute or convalescent COVID-19.

This sequence joins TRBV5-6 and TRBJ2-3; 9 positions agree with TRBD2. The CDR3 contains 15 residues. CDR1 SGHDT and CDR2 YYEEEE come from the germline V gene. Germline trimming cut 4 bases from V and 3 bases from J; bases unmatched to any gene: 6. CDR3 loop: CASSRAGGLTDTQYF. The CDR3 DNA reads as TGTGCCAGCAGCCGAGCGGGGGGCCTTACAGATACGCAGTATTTT.

This clone was seen more than once but under ten times. The V and J genes are TRBV4-2 and TRBJ1-1, with 7 positions matching TRBD1. The V and J ends lost 0 bases and 5 bases, in that order; junction bases with no gene match: 6. The CDR3 runs to 15 residues. CDR1 and CDR2 (germline): LGHNA, YNFKEQ. CDR3 sequence reads: CASSQDNRGKTEAFF. The CDR3 DNA reads as TGTGCCAGCAGCCAAGATAACAGGGGCAAAACTGAAGCTTTCTTT.

The rearrangement links TRBV7-9 to TRBJ1-3, with a weak D call TRBD1 (6 bases). Germline CDR1 is SEHNR and CDR2 is FQNEAQ (reference sequence). CDR3 length: 17 residues. Deletions cut 5 bases from V and 4 bases from J, with 21 bases between. The CDR3 loop reads CASSLGSTGRSGNTIYF. The CDR3 DNA reads as TGTGCCAGCAGCCTAGGGAGTACAGGGCGGTCAGGAAACACCATATATTTT.

This chain connects TRBV10-3 to TRBJ1-2; TRBD1 matches at 7 bases. The trim removed 6 bases at V and 8 bases at J, leaving 12 bases unmatched. This CDR3 is 14 amino acids long. The germline CDR1 and CDR2 sequences are ENHRY and SYGVKD. CDR3 sequence (DNA): TGTGCCATCAGGGCCACGACAGGGACTAGGGGCTACACCTTC. The encoded protein is CAIRATTGTRGYTF.

The J gene is TRBJ1-3, the V gene TRBV10-3, with D possibly TRBD1 on 6 matching bases. This CDR3 contains 15 residues. The V end lost 8 bases, the J end lost 2 bases, and 16 bases lay between the germline ends. Germline CDR1 is ENHRY and CDR2 is SYGVKD. CDR3 region: CAIEGAGDTGNTIYF. The CDR3 DNA is TGTGCCATCGAGGGTGCGGGGGACACTGGAAACACCATATATTTT.

The genes are TRBV7-2 and TRBJ1-4, with 8 bases that match TRBD1. J gave up 5 bases and V 4 bases, and 6 bases lay outside the gene matches. The CDR3 loop spans 15 amino acids. Germline CDR1 reads SGHTA; CDR2 reads FQGNSA. CDR3 DNA: TGTGCCAGCAGCTCCGCAGGGGGCCGGAATGAAAAACTGTTTTTT. Translated, it gives CASSSAGGRNEKLFF.

The chain combines TRBV14 with TRBJ2-3; 9 bases fit TRBD1. The CDR3 length is 16 residues. Germline V gene sequence: CDR1 SGHDN, CDR2 FVKESK. V was pared by 2 bases and J by 2 bases, with 5 bases of the junction left unmatched. In DNA, the CDR3 is TGTGCCAGCAGCCAATGGGGGACAGGGAACACAGATACGCAGTATTTT. Its translation is CASSQWGTGNTDTQYF.

The J gene is TRBJ1-2, the V gene TRBV28, with 8 positions matching TRBD1. V was clipped by 4 bases and J by 6 bases; unmatched bases: 7. CDR3 length equals 14 residues. CDR1 is MDHEN, CDR2 SYDVKM, per germline. The CDR3 sequence is CASSSTGEGDGYTF. The CDR3 coding sequence is TGTGCCAGCAGTTCGACAGGGGAGGGCGATGGCTACACCTTC.

This clone was observed a handful of times. The rearrangement links TRBV6-5 to TRBJ1-2; 7 bases are shared with TRBD1. CDR1 is MNHEY and CDR2 is SVGAGI in the germline V gene. The V gene end was trimmed by 5 bases and the J gene end by 0 bases; junction bases not matched to a gene: 6. This CDR3 spans 15 amino acids. The CDR3 nucleotides are TGTGCCAGCAGTCGGGACAGAACTTCTAACTATGGCTACACCTTC. This sequence encodes CASSRDRTSNYGYTF.

The genes are TRBV2 and TRBJ2-1, with a weak D call TRBD1 (5 bases). Germline V lookup: CDR1 SNHLY, CDR2 FYNNEI. Trimming took off 8 bases at V and 6 bases at J, with 11 bases between the two ends. The CDR3 totals 12 residues. The CDR3 bases are TGTGCCAGCGCTCCAGGGCGCAATGAGCAGTTCTTC. Translated: CASAPGRNEQFF.

CDR3 amino acids: CAISESTHEGSTEAFF. DNA for the CDR3: TGTGCCATCAGTGAGTCCACCCACGAGGGTTCCACTGAAGCTTTCTTT. The V and J genes are TRBV10-3 and TRBJ1-1; D call uncertain. CDR1 and CDR2 from the germline V gene are ENHRY and SYGVKD. This CDR3 has 16 residues. V lost 0 bases, J lost 4 bases, and 15 bases lay in between.

The CDR3, as DNA: TGTGCCAGCAGGGACACCAATGGCTACACCTTC. Translation: CASRDTNGYTF. The chain carries TRBV12-3 or TRBV12-4 and TRBJ1-2; a weak D match, TRBD1 (5 bases). Trimming pared 6 bases from V and 6 bases from J, leaving 8 bases between. CDR3 length: 11 residues.

V is TRBV21-1 and J is TRBJ2-1; TRBD2, the table's D call, was not compared with the DNA. TRBV21-1 is a pseudogene locus. The CDR3 contains 14 residues. In DNA form, the CDR3 reads TGTGCCAGCAGCAAAAGGCGGGGAGACAATGAGCAGTTCTTC. Translated, it gives CASSKRRGDNEQFF.

This clone was detected only a few times. This rearrangement joins TRBV10-2 to TRBJ1-5; 7 bases line up with TRBD1. This CDR3 contains 14 residues. Germline V CDR1 and CDR2: WSHSY, SAAADI. J gave up 3 bases and V 5 bases, and 4 bases lay outside the gene matches. Written as DNA, the CDR3 is TGCGCCAGCAGTCGGACAGGCCTCAATCAGCCCCAGCATTTT. Amino acid sequence: CASSRTGLNQPQHF.

This clone is a singleton in its sample. This chain links TRBV27 with TRBJ1-6; D uncertain. V was shortened by 3 bases and J by 9 bases, with 6 bases between the two germline ends. The CDR3 runs to 12 residues. CDR1 MNHEY and CDR2 SMNVEV come from the germline V gene (reference sequence). CDR3 bases: TGTGCCAGCAGTTTTTCGAGTTCACCCCTCCACTTT. Translating gives CASSFSSSPLHF.

The rearrangement uses TRBV10-2 and TRBJ1-5, with no clear D. The CDR3 consists of 16 residues. V shed 0 bases and J shed 4 bases, with 13 bases lying between them. Per the germline V gene, CDR1 is WSHSY and CDR2 is SAAADI. The CDR3 region is CASSESSRLPNQPQHF. The CDR3 DNA is TGCGCCAGCAGTGAGTCGAGCAGGCTACCTAATCAGCCCCAGCATTTT.

V usage is TRBV12-3 or TRBV12-4 and J usage is TRBJ2-5; D remains ambiguous. V lost 5 bases and J 4 bases, leaving 8 bases between the germline ends. The CDR3 sequence is 12 residues long. The CDR3 sequence is CASSATRETQYF. CDR3 nucleotides: TGTGCCAGCAGTGCCACAAGAGAGACCCAGTACTTC.

Concerning this clone itself: Distinct nucleotide sequences in the sample also encode this CDR3. The chain employs TRBV2 and TRBJ1-2, with D uncertain. The CDR3 consists of 13 residues. Trimming shortened V by 1 base and J by 3 bases, and 6 bases separated the two germline ends. The germline V gene encodes CDR1 SNHLY and CDR2 FYNNEI. CDR3 bases: TGTGCCAGCAGTGAAGAGCAGGACTATGGCTACACCTTC. As protein: CASSEEQDYGYTF.

J is TRBJ1-5 and V is TRBV7-8; 8 bases agree with TRBD1. The CDR3 is 14 residues long. With 6 bases clipped from V and 7 bases from J, the junction kept 8 bases outside the gene matches. Germline V lookup: CDR1 SGHVS, CDR2 FQNEAQ. The CDR3 reads CASSSGQAIQPQHF. CDR3 nucleotides: TGTGCCAGCAGTTCGGGACAGGCAATCCAGCCCCAGCATTTT. Drawing the rest from reference TRBV7-8 and TRBJ1-5, the complete variable domain is GAGVSQSPRYKVAKRGQDVALRCDPISGHVSLFWYQQALGQGPEFLTYFQNEAQLDKSGLPSDRFFAERPEGSVSTLKIQRTQQEDSAVYLCASSSGQAIQPQHFGDGTRLSIL.

The chain combines TRBV5-1 with TRBJ2-5, with no clear D. Deletions cut 5 bases from V and 3 bases from J, with 5 bases between. CDR3 size: 11 residues. Germline V gene data show CDR1 as SGHRS and CDR2 as YFSETQ. CDR3 nucleotides: TGCGCCAGCAGTATAGAAGAGACCCAGTACTTC. Its protein is CASSIEETQYF.

The chain joins TRBV27 to TRBJ1-6, with D maybe TRBD1 (5 bases). Germline V gives CDR1 MNHEY, CDR2 SMNVEV (reference sequence). CDR3 length equals 13 residues. Deletions cut 6 bases from V and 4 bases from J, with 7 bases between. The CDR3, as DNA: TGTGCCAGCAGACAGGTTTATAATTCACCCCTCCACTTT. Its translation: CASRQVYNSPLHF.

The chain employs TRBV12-3 or TRBV12-4 and TRBJ2-1; possibly TRBD2 for D (7 bases). The V end lost 10 bases, the J end lost 9 bases, and 13 bases lay between the germline ends. The CDR3 loop spans 11 amino acids. DNA for the CDR3: TGTGCCACTCAAGGGGGGGTTGAGCAGTTCTTC. Translated, it gives CATQGGVEQFF.

As DNA, the CDR3 is TGTGCCAGCTCACCCGGGGGGAGACCTGAAGCTTTCTTT. Translated, it gives CASSPGGRPEAFF. The chain couples TRBV18 to TRBJ1-1, with D maybe TRBD1 (5 bases). This CDR3 is 13 amino acids long. Germline V gives CDR1 KGHSH, CDR2 LQKENI. The V end lost 3 bases, the J end lost 6 bases, and 11 bases lay between the germline ends.

The chain links TRBV11-2 to TRBJ1-4; 11 bases match TRBD1. Germline assignment: CDR1 SGHAT and CDR2 FQNNGV. This CDR3 comprises 16 residues. The V segment lost 0 bases and the J segment 11 bases; nucleotides outside the gene matches: 8. CDR3 residues: CASSLDPGQGARKLFF. The CDR3 DNA follows: TGTGCCAGCAGCTTAGATCCTGGACAGGGGGCGCGGAAACTGTTTTTT.

The J gene is TRBJ2-2, the V gene TRBV18, with 9 bases aligning to TRBD1. V lost 1 base and J lost 2; bases outside the gene matches: 11. This CDR3 spans 19 amino acids. Germline CDR1 and CDR2: KGHSH and LQKENI. CDR3 in DNA: TGTGCCAGCTCACCACTGACAGGGGGTTGGCTTGAAAACACCGGGGAGCTGTTTTTT. Protein product: CASSPLTGGWLENTGELFF.

This chain connects TRBV9 to TRBJ2-3; 11 bases map to TRBD1. Trimming cost V 4 bases and J 2 bases; bases outside gene matches: 3. The CDR3 runs to 15 residues. Germline-derived CDR1 and CDR2 are SGDLS and YYNGEE. CDR3 in amino acids: CASSSGQGVTDTQYF. CDR3 DNA: TGTGCCAGCAGCTCGGGACAGGGGGTCACAGATACGCAGTATTTT.

J is TRBJ2-3 and V is TRBV6-6, with D uncertain. The CDR3 sequence is 13 residues long. The V end was cut by 6 bases, the J end by 2 bases, with 9 bases between. Germline V CDR1 and CDR2: MNHNY, SVGAGI (reference sequence). CDR3 sequence: CASSLYVTDTQYF. In nucleotides, the CDR3 is TGTGCCAGCAGCCTCTACGTCACAGATACGCAGTATTTT.

V is TRBV11-2 and J is TRBJ1-2; 7 nucleotides align to TRBD1. The length of the CDR3 is 13 residues. V was clipped by 5 bases and J by 8 bases; unmatched bases: 8. CDR1 and CDR2 from the germline V gene are SGHAT and FQNNGV. CDR3 coding DNA: TGTGCCAGCAGCAGAGGACAGGTAGAAGGCTACACCTTC. Amino acids: CASSRGQVEGYTF.

The chain employs TRBV7-2 and TRBJ1-2; 8 bases match TRBD1. Germline-derived CDR1 and CDR2 are SGHTA and FQGNSA. With 5 bases clipped from V and 4 bases from J, the junction kept 9 bases outside the gene matches. This CDR3 spans 15 amino acids. This chain's CDR3 is CASSTRQGYIYGYTF. The CDR3 nucleotides are TGTGCCAGCAGCACTCGACAGGGGTATATCTATGGCTACACCTTC.

The V gene is TRBV7-9, the J gene TRBJ1-2; D remains unclear. The V and J ends lost 5 bases and 9 bases respectively, with 13 bases between them. The CDR3 totals 12 residues. Germline V lookup: CDR1 SEHNR, CDR2 FQNEAQ (reference sequence). CDR3 sequence reads: CASSPPGESYTF. The CDR3 region has the DNA TGTGCCAGCAGCCCCCCAGGCGAGAGCTACACCTTC.